This T cell receptor beta chain is from a study of neurological immune-mediated disorders. This clonotype showed up many times. Between the trimmed V and J ends, which lost 4 bases and 6 bases, there was a span of 18 bases. Germline values: CDR1 MNHNS, CDR2 SASEGT. The CDR3 runs 16 residues. In TCRdb, the 5' RACE reads were re-called with MiXCR into one record per CDR3 protein. The table records tens of thousands of distinct CDR3 sequences, approximately 10% of them present only once. Unsorted libraries came from 2 million PBMCs stored at -80 °C. This receptor was identified in a man between 40 and 49 years old in good health. Material: PBMCs. The chain recombines TRBV6-1 with TRBJ2-2; possible D gene TRBD1, 6 bases. The CDR3, as DNA: TGTGCCAGCAGTGGCCGGGGCAGGGGAGATTCCGGGGAGCTGTTTTTT. Its protein is CASSGRGRGDSGELFF.